The sample holds many counts of the clone carrying this TCR beta chain. Antigen: not known. Naive CD4+ T cells were purified with Tregs depleted by CD25. Trimming pared 2 bases from V and 2 bases from J, leaving 0 bases between. The CDR3 spans 11 residues. The TRBV12-4/TRBJ1-2 clonotypes were amplified using barcode primers with ligated adaptors. Via MiXCR, TCRdb re-called the multiplex PCR reads, giving one row per CDR3 protein. The sample has more than 1,500 distinct CDR3 sequences; around 4.5% are singletons. Study-wide points: Roughly an eighth of tumor Treg sequences matched naive CD4+ cells. The TCR gene usage of tumor memory CD4+ T cells clustered together with blood and lymph node memory CD4+ cells and with lymph node naive CD4+ cells.

The origin of this receptor is a female donor with breast cancer. The sequenced material came from naive CD4+ T cells sorted from blood. Subset noted: naive CD4+ T cells, CD4+CD45RA+CD25-. This chain uses TRBV12-3 or TRBV12-4 with TRBJ1-2; D not resolved. The CDR3 nucleotides read TGTGCCAGCAGTTTAAACTATGGCTACACCTTC. The encoded protein is CASSLNYGYTF.